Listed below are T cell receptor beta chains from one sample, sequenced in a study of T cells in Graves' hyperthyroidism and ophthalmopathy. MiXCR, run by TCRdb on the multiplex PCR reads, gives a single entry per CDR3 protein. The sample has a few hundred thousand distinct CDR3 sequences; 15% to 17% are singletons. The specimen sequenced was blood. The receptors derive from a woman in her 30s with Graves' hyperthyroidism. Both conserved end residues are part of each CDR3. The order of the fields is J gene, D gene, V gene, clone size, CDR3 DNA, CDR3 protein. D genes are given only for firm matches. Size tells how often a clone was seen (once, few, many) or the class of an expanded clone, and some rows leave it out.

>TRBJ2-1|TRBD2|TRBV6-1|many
TGTGCCAGCAGCCTACGACTAGCGGGGTCCTACAATGAGCAGTTCTTC
CASSLRLAGSYNEQFF
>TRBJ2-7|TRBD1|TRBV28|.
TGTGCCAGCAGTGCGGGACAGGGGGGCTCCTACGAGCAGTACTTC
CASSAGQGGSYEQYF
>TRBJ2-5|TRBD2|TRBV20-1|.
TGCAGTGCTAGAGATCCTAGCGGGAGTCCTCGGACCCAGTACTTC
CSARDPSGSPRTQYF
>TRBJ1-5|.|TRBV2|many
TGTGCCAGCCCCGAAGGCCCGGGACCAGAAGCCCAGCATTTT
CASPEGPGPEAQHF
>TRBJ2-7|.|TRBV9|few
TGTGCCAGCACCCCGACGCTGGATTCCTACGAGCAGTACTTC
CASTPTLDSYEQYF
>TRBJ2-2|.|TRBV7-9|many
TGTGCCAGCAGCCCACAACCCTCAGGGACCGGGGAGCTGTTTTTT
CASSPQPSGTGELFF
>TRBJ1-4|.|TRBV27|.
TGTGCCAGCAGGGCGGCGGACGCCACAACTAATGAAAAACTGTTTTTT
CASRAADATTNEKLFF
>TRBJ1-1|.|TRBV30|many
TGTGCCTGGAGTAAAAGGGAGATGAACACTGAAGCTTTCTTT
CAWSKREMNTEAFF
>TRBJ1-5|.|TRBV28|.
TGTGCCAGCAGCTCCCACAGGAGACATAGCAATCAGCCCCAGCATTTT
CASSSHRRHSNQPQHF
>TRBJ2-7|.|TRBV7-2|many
TGTGCCAGCAGCTTACCCCCCTACGAGCAGTACTTC
CASSLPPYEQYF
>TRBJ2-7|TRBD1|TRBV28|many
TGTGCCAGCAGAAGTCAGGCAGGGGGCAGGGGCGAGCAGTACTTC
CASRSQAGGRGEQYF
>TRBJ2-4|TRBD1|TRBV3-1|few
TGTGCCAGCAGTTATACAGGGGGCGCCAAAAACATTCAGTACTTC
CASSYTGGAKNIQYF
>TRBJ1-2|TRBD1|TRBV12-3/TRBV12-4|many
TGTGCCAGCAGTAGACAGGGGGGGTCCCTCGGCTATGGCTACACCTTC
CASSRQGGSLGYGYTF
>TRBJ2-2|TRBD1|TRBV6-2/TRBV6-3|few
TGTGCCAGCAGATCGACAGGGCGACCGGTGTCTGGGGAGCTGTTTTTT
CASRSTGRPVSGELFF
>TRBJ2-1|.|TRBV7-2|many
TGTGCCAGCAGCTCCGAAGCGGGCCTCAACAATGAGCAGTTCTTC
CASSSEAGLNNEQFF
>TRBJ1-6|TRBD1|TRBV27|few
TGTGCCAGCAGTTTATCGGGGACAGGGACAGGTTCACCCCTCCACTTT
CASSLSGTGTGSPLHF
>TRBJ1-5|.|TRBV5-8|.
TGTGCCAGCAGCTTGGCGGGGGTGGCGATGGGGCCCCAGCATTTT
CASSLAGVAMGPQHF
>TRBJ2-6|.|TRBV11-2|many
TGTGCCAGCAGCTTGGGACGCGCGCCCTCTGGGGCCAACGTCCTGACTTTC
CASSLGRAPSGANVLTF
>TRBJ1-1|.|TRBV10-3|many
TGTGCCATCCGAAGGGGGGGGGACACTGAAGCTTTCTTT
CAIRRGGDTEAFF
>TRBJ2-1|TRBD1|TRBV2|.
TGTGCCAGCAGTGAAATAGGGACAGGTGAGGTGTTCTTC
CASSEIGTGEVFF
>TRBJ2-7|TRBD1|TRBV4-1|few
TGCGCCAGCAGCCGACTTCCGACAGGGACCGGCTACGAGCAGTACTTC
CASSRLPTGTGYEQYF
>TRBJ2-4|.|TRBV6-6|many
TGTGCCAGCAGTTACTCGATCGGGGCCAAAAACATTCAGTACTTC
CASSYSIGAKNIQYF
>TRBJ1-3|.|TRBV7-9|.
TGTGCCAGCAGCCACGGACCGATGGGCTCTGGAAACACCATATATTTT
CASSHGPMGSGNTIYF
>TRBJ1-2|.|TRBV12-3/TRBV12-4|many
TGTGCCAGCAGTTTCACCAGCTATGGCTACACCTTC
CASSFTSYGYTF
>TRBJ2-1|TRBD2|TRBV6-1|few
TGTGCCAGCAAAGTAGCGGGAGGGCCGAGCTTTACAAGGAATGAGCAGTTCTTC
CASKVAGGPSFTRNEQFF
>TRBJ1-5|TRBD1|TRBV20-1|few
TGCAGTGCTAGAGTTCGGGACAGGGGGACTCGTCAGCCCCAGCATTTT
CSARVRDRGTRQPQHF
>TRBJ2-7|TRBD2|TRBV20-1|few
TGCAGTGCAAGTAGCGGGAGAGGCTACGAGCAGTACTTC
CSASSGRGYEQYF
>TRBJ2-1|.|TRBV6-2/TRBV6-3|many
TGTGCCAGCAGTTACTCGTTCCAGTCTGAGCAGTTCTTC
CASSYSFQSEQFF
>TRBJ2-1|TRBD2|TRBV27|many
TGTGCCAGCAGTACTAGCGGGAGGGCCAATGAGCAGTTCTTC
CASSTSGRANEQFF
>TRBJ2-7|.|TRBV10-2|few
TGCGCCAGCAGTGAGTCGTGGGCGACTGACTCCTACGAGCAGTACTTC
CASSESWATDSYEQYF
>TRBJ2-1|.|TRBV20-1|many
TGCAGTGCTAGCGGGAGCAATGAGCAGTTCTTC
CSASGSNEQFF
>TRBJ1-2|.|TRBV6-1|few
TGTGCCAGCAGTGAAGAAAGACAGGTAGATGGCTACACCTTC
CASSEERQVDGYTF
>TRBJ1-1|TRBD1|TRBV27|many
TGTGCCAGCAGTGCCCGACAGGGGGCGGGAACTGAAGCTTTCTTT
CASSARQGAGTEAFF
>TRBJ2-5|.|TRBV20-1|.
TGCAGTGCTAGACTGCCAGCCCTCCAAGAGACCCAGTACTTC
CSARLPALQETQYF
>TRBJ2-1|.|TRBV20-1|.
TGCAGTGCTAGAGATAGCACGCCGGGTTCCTACAATGAGCAGTTCTTC
CSARDSTPGSYNEQFF
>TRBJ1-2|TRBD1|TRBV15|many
TGTGCCACCAGCAGAGACCAACCAGGGGGCAACTATGGCTACACCTTC
CATSRDQPGGNYGYTF
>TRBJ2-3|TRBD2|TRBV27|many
TGTGCCAGCAGTTCCCTTAGCGGGTACAGCACAGATACGCAGTATTTT
CASSSLSGYSTDTQYF
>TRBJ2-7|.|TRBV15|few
TGTGCCACCAGCAGAGAAATAGGTTACGAGCAGTACTTC
CATSREIGYEQYF
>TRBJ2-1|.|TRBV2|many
TGTGCCAGCAGCGACTTCTCCTCGGGATATGAGCAGTTCTTC
CASSDFSSGYEQFF
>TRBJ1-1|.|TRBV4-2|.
TGTGCCAGCAGCCAAGAGGTGGGGACGGGAGCTGAAGCTTTCTTT
CASSQEVGTGAEAFF
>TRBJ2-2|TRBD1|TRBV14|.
TGTGCCAGCAGCCATGGCAGGGGGCGCGGCGGGGAGCTGTTTTTT
CASSHGRGRGGELFF
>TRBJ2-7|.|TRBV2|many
TGTGCCAGCAGTCAGGTCAGGGGCTACGAGCAGTACTTC
CASSQVRGYEQYF
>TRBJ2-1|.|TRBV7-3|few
TGTGCCAGCAGCTTATTGGGGAGATCGCCCGATGAGCAGTTCTTC
CASSLLGRSPDEQFF
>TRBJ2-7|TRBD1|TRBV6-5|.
TGTGCCAGCAGTTACTCAGGCAGGACAGGAGACGAGCAGTACTTC
CASSYSGRTGDEQYF
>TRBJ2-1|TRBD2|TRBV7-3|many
TGTGCCAGCAGCCCCGTCGGGACTAGCGGGAGGGGCTACTACAATGAGCAGTTCTTC
CASSPVGTSGRGYYNEQFF
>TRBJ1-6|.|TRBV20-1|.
TGCAGTGCTCGTCGGACCCAAGGTTCGAGCTCCTATAATTCACCCCTCCACTTT
CSARRTQGSSSYNSPLHF
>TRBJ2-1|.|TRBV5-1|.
TGCGCCAGCAGAACCGGGACGGGCAATGAGCAGTTCTTC
CASRTGTGNEQFF
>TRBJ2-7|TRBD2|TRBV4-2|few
TGTGCCAGCAGCCAAGAGCCCGCGGGACTAGCGCGACACGAGCAGTACTTC
CASSQEPAGLARHEQYF
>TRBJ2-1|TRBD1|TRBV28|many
TGTGCCAGCAGGTCGGGACAGGGAGTACTCTTCTACAATGAGCAGTTCTTC
CASRSGQGVLFYNEQFF
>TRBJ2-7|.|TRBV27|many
TGTGCCAGCAGCAATCGACAGGCCTACGAGCAGTACTTC
CASSNRQAYEQYF
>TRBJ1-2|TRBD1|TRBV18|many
TGTGCCAGCTCTCCAGGGACAGGACGGGGATATGGCTACACCTTC
CASSPGTGRGYGYTF
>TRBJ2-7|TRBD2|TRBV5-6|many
TGTGCCAGCAGCTTAGGAAGAGGACTAGCGGGAGTCAACGAGCAGTACTTC
CASSLGRGLAGVNEQYF
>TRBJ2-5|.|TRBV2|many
TGTGCCAGCAGTGGACAGGGGAGGGGTCCCCAAGAGACCCAGTACTTC
CASSGQGRGPQETQYF